These 8 T cell receptor beta chains were sequenced from one sample in a study of glioma-infiltrating T cells after dendritic cell vaccination. TCRdb keeps only in-frame clones here, not all; method: immunoSEQ multiplex PCR. The table shows 25,000 to 35,000 clones, with 90% occurring only once. The material sequenced was blood, taken before dendritic cell vaccination. The receptors stem from a human donor with glioblastoma.

The rearrangement joins TRBV13 to TRBJ1-2, with a possible D match to TRBD1 (6 bases). The CDR3 is 12 amino acids. The V end lost 0 bases, the J end lost 12 bases, and 11 bases lay between the germline ends. Germline lookup yields CDR1 PRHDT and CDR2 FYEKMQ (reference sequence). As DNA, the CDR3 is TGTGCCAGCAGCTTAGGAGGGGGAGTCAACACCTTC. Translated: CASSLGGGVNTF.

Turning to this clone: One end of the junction is discordant with germline, which a read error may explain. The gene calls are TRBV7-7 and TRBJ2-2, with D possibly matching TRBD1 (5 bases). The V gene's germline CDR1 is SSHAT and CDR2 FNYEAQ (reference sequence). There are 15 residues in the CDR3. The CDR3 spells CASTAFADSTGELFF. CDR3 nucleotides: TGTGCTAGCACCGCTTTCGCCGACAGCACCGGGGAGCTGTTTTTT. Using reference TRBV7-7 and TRBJ2-2 for the parts outside the CDR3, the full variable domain is GAGVSQSPRYKVTKRGQDVTLRCDPISSHATLYWYQQALGQGPEFLTYFNYEAQPDKSGLPSDRFSAERPEGSISTLTIQRTEQRDSAMYRCASTAFADSTGELFFGEGSRLTVL.

Turning to this clone: Different DNA sequences within this sample yield the same CDR3. V usage is TRBV18 and J usage is TRBJ1-5; 7 bases match TRBD1. With 3 bases clipped from V and 5 bases from J, the junction kept 1 base outside the gene matches. The CDR3 runs to 13 residues. Germline V gene sequence: CDR1 KGHSH, CDR2 LQKENI. The CDR3 DNA is TGTGCCAGCTCACCTGACAGGGATCAGCCCCAGCATTTT. Encoded protein: CASSPDRDQPQHF.

This rearrangement joins TRBV4-1 to TRBJ2-5, with a possible D match to TRBD2 (7 bases). Trimming left V 3 bases short and J 2 bases short, with 19 bases between. There are 17 residues in the CDR3. CDR1 MGHRA and CDR2 YSYEKL come from the germline V gene. The CDR3 DNA sequence: TGCGCCAGCAGCCACCCACCGGGGGGCTACCCTCAAGAGACCCAGTACTTC. It yields the protein CASSHPPGGYPQETQYF.

The rearrangement links TRBV4-2 to TRBJ2-5, with a weak D call TRBD2 (5 bases). Trimming shortened V by 0 bases and J by 3 bases, and 29 bases separated the two germline ends. The CDR3 length is 21 residues. CDR1 is LGHNA, CDR2 YNFKEQ, per germline. The CDR3 nucleotides read TGTGCCAGCAGCCAAGAGAACCTCCCGCGTCTAGCAGGTATCGAAGAAGAGACCCAGTACTTC. Its translation is CASSQENLPRLAGIEEETQYF.

The V and J genes are TRBV7-2 and TRBJ1-5; tentative D call: TRBD1 (5 bases). Germline V gene lookup returns CDR1 SGHTA and CDR2 FQGNSA. The CDR3 consists of 15 residues. Trimming cost V 5 bases and J 7 bases, with 18 bases left between them. CDR3 sequence (DNA): TGTGCCAGCAGCCCCTACCCGGGGGGTAGCCAGCCCCAGCATTTT. It is translated as CASSPYPGGSQPQHF.

The V and J genes are TRBV7-9 and TRBJ1-1; D not resolved. Germline V gives CDR1 SEHNR, CDR2 FQNEAQ (reference sequence). The V end lost 3 bases, the J end lost 0 bases, and 11 bases lay between the germline ends. The CDR3 runs 15 residues. This CDR3 reads CASSFGQILNTEAFF. In DNA, the CDR3 is TGTGCCAGCAGCTTTGGCCAGATTTTGAACACTGAAGCTTTCTTT.

In its sample, this clone was seen once. The chain recombines TRBV18 with TRBJ2-7, with D perhaps matching TRBD1 (5 bases). Germline lookup yields CDR1 KGHSH and CDR2 LQKENI. CDR3 length equals 13 residues. Trimming removed 4 bases from V and 2 bases from J, with 9 bases in between. CDR3 in amino acids: CASSRQQTYEQYF. CDR3 sequence (DNA): TGTGCCAGCTCACGACAGCAAACCTACGAGCAGTACTTC. The variable domain in full, with the rest retrieved from reference TRBV18 and TRBJ2-7, is NAGVMQNPRHLVRRRGQEARLRCSPMKGHSHVYWYRQLPEEGLKFMVYLQKENIIDESGMPKERFSAEFPKEGPSILRIQQVVRGDSAAYFCASSRQQTYEQYFGPGTRLTVT.